Presented here are 21 T cell receptor beta chains from one specimen sequenced in a study of T cell repertoires in cytomegalovirus infection. TCRdb fed the reads into MiXCR, producing one record per CDR3 protein. The sample has roughly 990,000 distinct CDR3 sequences; around 32% are singletons. What these receptors recognize is not known. The sequencing here drew on cultured CD8+ T cells from PBMCs, taken from culture after CMV antigen stimulation. Every receptor here comes from a human donor in good health (CMV status not recorded). Some clones in this sample may be carry-over from other donors' samples.

This chain connects TRBV20-1 to TRBJ2-5; a possible D gene is TRBD1 (6 bases). Germline CDR1 and CDR2: DFQATT and SNEGSKA (reference sequence). The germline V and J ends were trimmed by 3 bases and 5 bases, with 16 bases remaining between them. CDR3 length equals 14 residues. The CDR3 DNA is TGCAGTGCTAGGCAGCCAGGGCAGGGGGAGACCCAGTACTTC. This codes for CSARQPGQGETQYF.

This clonotype was detected only a few times. The chain has TRBV7-6 and TRBJ1-3, with D uncertain. From germline, CDR1 is SGHVS and CDR2 FNYEAQ. Trimming shortened V by 2 bases and J by 0 bases, and 11 bases separated the two germline ends. This CDR3 contains 16 residues. As DNA, the CDR3 is TGTGCCAGCAGCTTAACCTACGCCAGCTCTGGAAACACCATATATTTT. It yields the protein CASSLTYASSGNTIYF.

This clonotype was detected a few times. The chain recombines TRBV18 with TRBJ2-5; D not resolved. The CDR3 covers 15 residues. V lost 3 bases, J lost 1 base, and 12 bases lay in between. Germline V gives CDR1 KGHSH, CDR2 LQKENI. The CDR3 nucleotides are TGTGCCAGCTCACCCGCTATTAGTGTCCAAGAGACCCAGTACTTC. Its protein product is CASSPAISVQETQYF.

Turning to this clonotype: One end of the junction fails to match germline, which may point to a read error. The V gene is TRBV12-3 or TRBV12-4, the J gene TRBJ2-3, with D unclear. The CDR3 covers 14 residues. This CDR3 reads CVSSDTLGTDTQYF. CDR3 DNA sequence: TGTGTCAGCAGTGACACCCTCGGGACAGATACGCAGTATTTT.

This clonotype has just a few counts. The chain links TRBV12-3 or TRBV12-4 to TRBJ2-3; 12 positions match TRBD1. Germline trimming cut 4 bases from V and 4 bases from J; bases unmatched to any gene: 6. This CDR3 has 16 amino acids. The CDR3 DNA sequence: TGTGCCAGCAGTTCCGGGACAGGGGGCTTTGCAGATACGCAGTATTTT. This translates into CASSSGTGGFADTQYF.

This clonotype showed up many times. The CDR3 DNA sequence: TGTGCCAGCAGGAGTAGTGAACGGGACAGGGGAAGGGTTACTGGAAACACCATATATTTT. It encodes CASRSSERDRGRVTGNTIYF. The chain is built from TRBV28 and TRBJ1-3, with 10 bases matching TRBD1. V dropped 6 bases and J dropped 2; count of bases not matched to a gene: 19. Germline lookup yields CDR1 MDHEN and CDR2 SYDVKM. The CDR3 sequence is 20 residues long.

This clonotype was picked up a small number of times. The rearrangement links TRBV27 to TRBJ2-7; a weak D match, TRBD2 (7 bases). The V gene's germline CDR1 is MNHEY and CDR2 SMNVEV (reference sequence). This CDR3 region has 14 residues. With 5 bases removed from V and 0 bases from J, the gap between germline ends came to 11 bases. The CDR3 region is CASSRGGGSYEQYF. CDR3 in DNA: TGTGCCAGCAGTAGGGGAGGGGGCTCCTACGAGCAGTACTTC.

Details on this clonotype: The junction does not match germline at one end; this may be a read error. The rearrangement joins TRBV7-4 to TRBJ2-5; 8 bases map to TRBD1. Germline values: CDR1 SGHVT, CDR2 SQSDAQ. The CDR3 runs to 15 residues. The CDR3 nucleotides are TGTGCCGGCAGTCCCCCGGACAGGGTCGGGGAGACCCAGTACTTC. Residues: CAGSPPDRVGETQYF.

The table lists this clonotype with many counts. In DNA, the CDR3 is TGTGCCAGCAGCACGGGACTAGCGGGGGGGGGGCAAGAGACCCAGTACTTC. Amino acid sequence: CASSTGLAGGGQETQYF. The rearrangement links TRBV7-2 to TRBJ2-5; 16 bases agree with TRBD2. The CDR3 covers 17 residues. J gave up 2 bases and V 5 bases, and 5 bases lay outside the gene matches. Germline CDR1 is SGHTA and CDR2 is FQGNSA. The variable domain in full, completed from reference TRBV7-2 and TRBJ2-5, reads GAGVSQSPSNKVTEKGKDVELRCDPISGHTALYWYRQSLGQGLEFLIYFQGNSAPDKSGLPSDRFSAERTGGSVSTLTIQRTQQEDSAVYLCASSTGLAGGGQETQYFGPGTRLLVL.

The table lists this clonotype with a few counts. This chain links TRBV6-2 or TRBV6-3 with TRBJ2-7, with D possibly matching TRBD1 (6 bases). This CDR3 is built from 14 residues. Trimming pared 7 bases from V and 4 bases from J, leaving 17 bases between. CDR1 and CDR2 from the germline V gene are MNHEY and SVGEGT. CDR3 in amino acids: CASTPGTQFYEQYF. The DNA of the CDR3 is TGTGCCAGCACCCCGGGGACACAGTTTTACGAGCAGTACTTC.

There are many counts of this clonotype. The rearrangement links TRBV7-6 to TRBJ2-4, with D unclear. Germline CDR1 and CDR2: SGHVS and FNYEAQ. Trimming cost V 2 bases and J 4 bases, with 6 bases left between them. The length of the CDR3 is 13 residues. The CDR3 sequence is CASSLTEKNIQYF. Written as DNA, the CDR3 is TGTGCCAGCAGCTTAACAGAAAAAAACATTCAGTACTTC.

A few counts support this clonotype. This chain joins TRBV7-9 and TRBJ2-7, with D unresolved. CDR3 length: 13 residues. Trimming shortened V by 1 base and J by 6 bases, and 10 bases separated the two germline ends. Germline V gene sequence: CDR1 SEHNR, CDR2 FQNEAQ (reference sequence). CDR3 DNA: TGTGCCAGCAGCTTAGGAGCGCGAGGCGAGCAGTACTTC. It yields the protein CASSLGARGEQYF.

Worth noting for this clonotype: A single base separates this from a much larger clone, so it may be a read error. This chain uses TRBV7-9 with TRBJ2-1; TRBD2 might be the D (6 bases). The CDR3 loop spans 15 amino acids. Germline V gene data show CDR1 as SEHNR and CDR2 as FQNEAQ (reference sequence). The CDR3 DNA follows: TGTGTCAGCAGCTCCGCAGGGACTCTCTACAATGAGCAGTTCTTC. Amino acids: CVSSSAGTLYNEQFF.

V and J are TRBV14 and TRBJ1-2; unclear D gene. This CDR3 contains 12 residues. Germline V gene sequence: CDR1 SGHDN, CDR2 FVKESK. V lost 0 bases to trimming and J lost 6 bases, with 5 bases between them. The CDR3 region is CASSQEADGYTF. CDR3 coding DNA: TGTGCCAGCAGCCAAGAAGCAGATGGCTACACCTTC.

In its sample, this clonotype was seen a few times. J is TRBJ1-5 and V is TRBV7-9; D remains unclear. The CDR3 contains 14 residues. Germline V gene sequence: CDR1 SEHNR, CDR2 FQNEAQ (reference sequence). Trimming removed 5 bases from V and 8 bases from J, with 16 bases in between. The CDR3 region has the DNA TGTGCCAGCAGCCCAGAGACACCCCTGGAGCCCCAGCATTTT. It codes for CASSPETPLEPQHF. Complete variable domain (other parts from reference TRBV7-9 and TRBJ1-5): DTGVSQNPRHKITKRGQNVTFRCDPISEHNRLYWYRQTLGQGPEFLTYFQNEAQLEKSRLLSDRFSAERPKGSFSTLEIQRTEQGDSAMYLCASSPETPLEPQHFGDGTRLSIL.

This clonotype showed up just a few times. This chain connects TRBV6-6 to TRBJ2-7; 8 bases match TRBD1. The germline gives CDR1 MNHNY, CDR2 SVGAGI (reference sequence). CDR3 length: 16 amino acids. Trimming took 6 bases from V and 1 from J; bases not matched to a gene: 11. The CDR3 loop reads CASRDRVFGASYEQYF. CDR3 in DNA: TGTGCCAGCAGGGACAGGGTTTTCGGAGCATCCTACGAGCAGTACTTC.

The chain's CDR3 is CASGSTVAAYGYTF. The CDR3 DNA sequence: TGTGCCTCGGGCTCCACCGTGGCAGCCTATGGCTACACCTTC. The J gene is TRBJ1-2, the V gene TRBV19; D remains ambiguous. V was pared by 11 bases and J by 4 bases, with 20 bases between. Germline V gene lookup returns CDR1 LNHDA and CDR2 SQIVND (reference sequence). The CDR3 is made up of 14 amino acids.

V gene TRBV25-1 combines with J gene TRBJ1-2; D unclear. The CDR3 is 12 amino acids. CDR1 MGHDK and CDR2 SYGVNS come from the germline V gene. Deletions cut 6 bases from V and 1 base from J, with 6 bases between. DNA for the CDR3: TGTGCCAGCAGAAACAGTAACTATGGCTACACCTTC. Protein product: CASRNSNYGYTF.

This rearrangement joins TRBV6-6 to TRBJ2-1; no clear D. V was shortened by 7 bases and J by 0 bases, with 16 bases between the two germline ends. Germline assignment: CDR1 MNHNY and CDR2 SVGAGI (reference sequence). This CDR3 contains 16 residues. The CDR3 DNA reads TGTGCCAGCAATAGAGGAGACACGAGCTCCTACAATGAGCAGTTCTTC. This gives the protein CASNRGDTSSYNEQFF.

V is TRBV20-1 and J is TRBJ2-2, with D possibly TRBD2 on 5 matching bases. V lost 0 bases, J lost 14 bases, and 19 bases lay in between. The CDR3 extends over 14 amino acids. The germline V gene has CDR1 DFQATT and CDR2 SNEGSKA (reference sequence). The CDR3 here is CSARDMNSSRTLFF. CDR3 DNA: TGCAGTGCTAGAGATATGAACTCGTCTAGGACTCTGTTTTTT.

In DNA, the CDR3 is TGTGCCAGCAGCTTACGACTTGAAGATCCTGAAGCTTTCTTT. It encodes CASSLRLEDPEAFF. This chain links TRBV7-9 with TRBJ1-1; no clear D gene. V lost 2 bases, J lost 6 bases, and 13 bases lay in between. This CDR3 has 14 amino acids. Per germline, CDR1 SEHNR and CDR2 FQNEAQ (reference sequence).